The 15 T cell receptor beta chains listed next were all sequenced from one sample in a study of cytomegalovirus exposure and HLA in healthy donors. Primers for the PCR totalled 60 Vbeta and 13 Jbeta. Only in-frame clones appear in the TCRdb table, and some are missing; sequencing was by immunoSEQ multiplex PCR. Of 150,000 to 200,000 clones listed, about 70% are singletons. Sequenced: PBMCs. Source of these receptors: a young woman in good health and CMV-seropositive.

V and J are TRBV6-4 and TRBJ2-7, with 7 bases aligning to TRBD2. Germline V CDR1 and CDR2: MRHNA, SNTAGT. The length of the CDR3 is 16 residues. J gave up 5 bases and V 4 bases, and 14 bases lay outside the gene matches. This chain's CDR3 is CASSALAEFNGDEQYF. The CDR3 DNA is TGTGCCAGCAGTGCGCTAGCGGAATTTAATGGGGACGAGCAGTACTTC.

The CDR3 reads CASSLDMNTEAFF. The DNA for the CDR3 is TGTGCCAGCAGCTTAGATATGAACACTGAAGCTTTCTTT. The V call is TRBV7-9, the J call TRBJ1-1, with D unresolved. The CDR3 runs to 13 residues. The V end lost 1 base, the J end lost 0 bases, and 3 bases lay between the germline ends. Germline CDR1 SEHNR, CDR2 FQNEAQ (reference sequence).

This clone was seen only once. J is TRBJ2-2 and V is TRBV5-4, with 7 bases fitting TRBD1. Germline CDR1 and CDR2: SGHNT and YYREEE (reference sequence). V was clipped by 0 bases and J by 3 bases; unmatched bases: 2. The CDR3 is 15 residues long. The CDR3 sequence is CASSLEGGDTGELFF. The CDR3 DNA reads as TGTGCCAGCAGCTTGGAAGGGGGCGACACCGGGGAGCTGTTTTTT.

V is TRBV30 and J is TRBJ1-2, with 10 nucleotides matching TRBD1. Germline CDR1 and CDR2: GTSNPN and SVGIG (reference sequence). This CDR3 is built from 20 residues. After removal of 4 bases from V and 1 base from J, the junction contained 21 bases not matched to a gene. This CDR3 reads CAWTPRDRGSPRGYNYGYTF. The CDR3 nucleotides read TGTGCCTGGACACCCCGGGACAGGGGTTCCCCGCGAGGTTATAACTATGGCTACACCTTC.

The chain carries TRBV7-9 and TRBJ1-2; possibly TRBD1 for D (6 bases). Germline V CDR1 and CDR2: SEHNR, FQNEAQ (reference sequence). This CDR3 contains 14 residues. V gave up 5 bases and J gave up 6 bases, with 16 bases separating them. The CDR3 DNA follows: TGTGCCAGCAGCCGAGTGGACAGACCCCATGGCTACACCTTC. It encodes CASSRVDRPHGYTF. The full variable domain, in which reference TRBV7-9 and TRBJ1-2 provide the parts outside the CDR3, is DTGVSQNPRHKITKRGQNVTFRCDPISEHNRLYWYRQTLGQGPEFLTYFQNEAQLEKSRLLSDRFSAERPKGSFSTLEIQRTEQGDSAMYLCASSRVDRPHGYTFGSGTRLTVV.

This CDR3 reads CASSPEADPVHQPQHF. CDR3 DNA: TGTGCCAGCAGTCCGGAGGCGGACCCCGTTCATCAGCCCCAGCATTTT. J is TRBJ1-5 and V is TRBV27; D is undetermined. Germline V gene sequence: CDR1 MNHEY, CDR2 SMNVEV (reference sequence). The CDR3 is 16 residues long. V was cut by 5 bases and J by 5 bases, with 19 bases left in between.

This clone was seen only once. This rearrangement joins TRBV11-2 to TRBJ2-7; a weak D match, TRBD2 (6 bases). CDR3 length: 17 amino acids. V was clipped by 3 bases and J by 1 base, with 19 bases between them. Per germline, CDR1 SGHAT and CDR2 FQNNGV. CDR3 sequence (DNA): TGTGCCAGCAGCTTCGTACAACCGGGACTTATTTCCTACGAGCAGTACTTC. Residues: CASSFVQPGLISYEQYF.

The rearrangement uses TRBV27 and TRBJ2-7, with D possibly being TRBD1 (6 bases). Germline V gene sequence: CDR1 MNHEY, CDR2 SMNVEV (reference sequence). V gave up 6 bases and J gave up 7 bases, with 19 bases separating them. The CDR3 loop spans 14 amino acids. The CDR3 is CASRHRDIQKEQYF. The CDR3 region has the DNA TGTGCCAGCAGACACCGGGACATCCAAAAGGAGCAGTACTTC.

In its sample, this clone was seen once. The J gene is TRBJ2-7, the V gene TRBV30; D uncertain. V was shortened by 1 base and J by 5 bases, with 9 bases between the two germline ends. The CDR3 consists of 12 residues. Germline V lookup: CDR1 GTSNPN, CDR2 SVGIG (reference sequence). CDR3 sequence reads: CAWSAPSDEQYF. The CDR3, as DNA: TGTGCCTGGAGTGCCCCCAGCGACGAGCAGTACTTC.

This chain uses TRBV6-6 with TRBJ1-3; tentative D call: TRBD1 (5 bases). CDR3 length: 15 amino acids. Per the germline V gene, CDR1 is MNHNY and CDR2 is SVGAGI (reference sequence). V lost 4 bases, J lost 2 bases, and 12 bases lay in between. CDR3 in amino acids: CASSSYRNTGNTIYF. CDR3 in DNA: TGTGCCAGCAGTTCTTACAGGAATACTGGAAACACCATATATTTT.

The chain carries TRBV6-4 and TRBJ2-3; 15 bases line up with TRBD2. Germline-derived CDR1 and CDR2 are MRHNA and SNTAGT. The CDR3 has 17 amino acids. The J segment lost 2 bases and the V segment lost 3 bases, leaving 3 bases of the junction unmatched. The CDR3 nucleotides read TGTGCCAGCAGTGAGGGGACTAGCGGGGGGACCACAGATACGCAGTATTTT. Protein product: CASSEGTSGGTTDTQYF.

The genes are TRBV2 and TRBJ2-7, with 7 bases matching TRBD1. The CDR3 consists of 14 residues. V shed 6 bases and J 1 base; nucleotides not matched to a gene: 6. CDR1 SNHLY and CDR2 FYNNEI come from the germline V gene. CDR3 sequence: CASRASTGSYEQYF. CDR3 in DNA: TGTGCCAGCAGGGCCTCGACAGGGTCCTACGAGCAGTACTTC.

This chain joins TRBV6-5 and TRBJ2-3; D not resolved. Between the trimmed V and J ends, which lost 2 bases and 6 bases, there was a span of 9 bases. The CDR3 consists of 13 residues. Germline lookup yields CDR1 MNHEY and CDR2 SVGAGI. CDR3 region: CASSYRSWDTQYF. The CDR3 DNA reads TGTGCCAGCAGTTACCGGAGTTGGGATACGCAGTATTTT.

The rearrangement links TRBV6-1 to TRBJ1-6; D gene uncertain. V was shortened by 1 base and J by 9 bases, with 13 bases between the two germline ends. CDR3 length equals 15 residues. Looked up from germline, CDR1 is MNHNS and CDR2 is SASEGT. CDR3: CASSEGGLGSSPLHF. The CDR3 bases are TGTGCCAGCAGTGAAGGAGGCTTGGGGAGTTCACCCCTCCACTTT.

This clone has only a few counts. The rearrangement links TRBV5-6 to TRBJ1-4; a possible D gene is TRBD1 (6 bases). Germline V gene sequence: CDR1 SGHDT, CDR2 YYEEEE. The CDR3 is made up of 14 amino acids. Deletions cut 2 bases from V and 4 bases from J, with 9 bases between. CDR3 DNA: TGTGCCAGCAGCTTTGGACAGAATAATGAAAAACTGTTTTTT. The encoded protein is CASSFGQNNEKLFF.